These 17 T cell receptor beta chains share one sample of origin, sequenced in a study of siplizumab effects on memory and regulatory T cells. TCRdb's copy holds only in-frame clones and misses some; the assay was immunoSEQ multiplex PCR. Here the sample spans some 110,000 clones, roughly 94% being singletons. The specimen was non-Treg CD4+ T cells sorted from blood. These receptors were obtained from a human donor in good health.

Written as DNA, the CDR3 is TGTGCCAGCAGCGTAGGACTAGCGGGCTCCTACAATGAGCAGTTCTTC. It translates to CASSVGLAGSYNEQFF. This rearrangement joins TRBV9 to TRBJ2-1, with 10 bases fitting TRBD2. This CDR3 has 16 residues. V was clipped by 0 bases and J by 0 bases; unmatched bases: 0. From germline, CDR1 is SGDLS and CDR2 YYNGEE. The full variable domain, completed using reference TRBV9 and TRBJ2-1, is DSGVTQTPKHLITATGQRVTLRCSPRSGDLSVYWYQQSLDQGLQFLIQYYNGEERAKGNILERFSAQQFPDLHSELNLSSLELGDSALYFCASSVGLAGSYNEQFFGPGTRLTVL.

This rearrangement joins TRBV5-6 to TRBJ1-6, with 7 positions matching TRBD1. Germline V lookup: CDR1 SGHDT, CDR2 YYEEEE. The CDR3 sequence is 16 residues long. Trimming cost V 5 bases and J 4 bases; bases outside gene matches: 9. CDR3 protein: CASSLLDRRYNSPLHF. The CDR3 DNA follows: TGTGCCAGCAGTCTCTTGGACAGGAGATATAATTCACCCCTCCACTTT.

This clone appeared once. The chain recombines TRBV11-2 with TRBJ1-2; D is perhaps TRBD1 (5 bases). Between the trimmed V and J ends, which lost 3 bases and 4 bases, there was a span of 6 bases. The germline gives CDR1 SGHAT, CDR2 FQNNGV. The CDR3 loop spans 12 amino acids. The CDR3 coding sequence is TGTGCCAGCAGCTTGGGGGGCTATGGCTACACCTTC. Its protein is CASSLGGYGYTF.

The rearrangement joins TRBV7-9 to TRBJ2-7; D remains ambiguous. The ends were cut back, 2 bases at V and 2 bases at J, with 13 bases in the middle. The germline CDR1 and CDR2 sequences are SEHNR and FQNEAQ (reference sequence). This CDR3 region has 15 residues. This chain's CDR3 is CASSLSGNGAYEQYF. The CDR3, as DNA: TGTGCCAGCAGCTTATCTGGCAATGGGGCCTACGAGCAGTACTTC.

The genes are TRBV6-5 and TRBJ2-5; no firm D call. Germline V gene sequence: CDR1 MNHEY, CDR2 SVGAGI. This CDR3 is 12 amino acids long. The V gene lost 2 bases and the J gene lost 3 bases, with 4 bases spanning the gap. The CDR3 DNA follows: TGTGCCAGCAGTTACGCAGAAGAGACCCAGTACTTC. This translates into CASSYAEETQYF.

This sequence joins TRBV30 and TRBJ2-2; 7 positions agree with TRBD1. The length of the CDR3 is 13 residues. V shed 4 bases, J shed 6 bases, and the junction held 5 bases outside the gene matches. From germline, CDR1 is GTSNPN and CDR2 SVGIG (reference sequence). The CDR3 sequence is CAWTRGPAGELFF. The CDR3, as DNA: TGTGCCTGGACGAGGGGGCCGGCCGGGGAGCTGTTTTTT. The entire variable domain, with the rest obtained from reference TRBV30 and TRBJ2-2, is as follows: SQTIHQWPATLVQPVGSPLSLECTVEGTSNPNLYWYRQAAGRGLQLLFYSVGIGQISSEVPQNLSASRPQDRQFILSSKKLLLSDSGFYLCAWTRGPAGELFFGEGSRLTVL.

The CDR3 spells CASSPRDSRVNTEAFF. DNA for the CDR3: TGTGCCAGCAGTCCCCGGGACAGCCGAGTGAACACTGAAGCTTTCTTT. The V call is TRBV2, the J call TRBJ1-1, with 7 bases aligning to TRBD1. Germline lookup yields CDR1 SNHLY and CDR2 FYNNEI. This CDR3 is built from 16 residues. Germline trimming cut 5 bases from V and 0 bases from J; bases unmatched to any gene: 9.

This clone appeared once. The chain is built from TRBV4-1 and TRBJ1-2, with unresolved D. From germline, CDR1 is MGHRA and CDR2 YSYEKL. CDR3 size: 16 residues. The ends were cut back, 0 bases at V and 4 bases at J, with 15 bases in the middle. The CDR3 DNA reads as TGCGCCAGCAGCCAAGACTCAGGTCTGGCGGTCTATGGCTACACCTTC. Translation gives CASSQDSGLAVYGYTF.

This clone was seen a single time. The chain has TRBV27 and TRBJ1-2; D may be TRBD1 (6 bases). This CDR3 contains 14 residues. Germline CDR1 and CDR2: MNHEY and SMNVEV (reference sequence). V lost 5 bases to trimming and J lost 8 bases, with 18 bases between them. The CDR3 DNA follows: TGTGCCAGCAGTCAAAGAGGGGGGGGAGGGGGCTACACCTTC. Protein sequence: CASSQRGGGGGYTF.

This clone showed up just once. V is TRBV18 and J is TRBJ2-3, with D maybe TRBD2 (6 bases). The CDR3 contains 15 residues. V lost 3 bases to trimming and J lost 7 bases, with 17 bases between them. CDR1 is KGHSH, CDR2 LQKENI, per germline. The CDR3 DNA reads as TGTGCCAGCTCACCTCCGACTAGGTTCACGAATACGCAGTATTTT. This codes for CASSPPTRFTNTQYF. Full variable domain (outside the CDR3, taken from reference TRBV18 and TRBJ2-3): NAGVMQNPRHLVRRRGQEARLRCSPMKGHSHVYWYRQLPEEGLKFMVYLQKENIIDESGMPKERFSAEFPKEGPSILRIQQVVRGDSAAYFCASSPPTRFTNTQYFGPGTRLTVL.

The chain joins TRBV6-5 to TRBJ1-2; 9 nucleotides align to TRBD1. The CDR3 consists of 15 residues. Trimming removed 5 bases from V and 8 bases from J; junction bases left unmatched: 12. Germline V gene lookup returns CDR1 MNHEY and CDR2 SVGAGI. The CDR3 coding sequence is TGTGCCAGCAGTCGTAAGGACAGGGGCAGAGGAGGCTACACCTTC. Translating it yields CASSRKDRGRGGYTF.

Notes on this clone: The sample carries other DNA sequences with the same CDR3. The CDR3 DNA reads TGTGCCACCAGCAGAGGGGACAGGTCGAACACTGAAGCTTTCTTT. Amino acids: CATSRGDRSNTEAFF. The J gene is TRBJ1-1, the V gene TRBV15; 8 bases are a match to TRBD1. V dropped 1 base and J dropped 1; count of bases not matched to a gene: 2. Germline assignment: CDR1 LNHNV and CDR2 YYDKDF (reference sequence). The CDR3 is made up of 15 amino acids.

This clone was observed a single time. CDR3 coding DNA: TGTGCCAGTAGTGTATCAGTGGCAGGGCCCTATGGCTACACCTTC. Translated: CASSVSVAGPYGYTF. The chain uses TRBV19 and TRBJ1-2; D possibly corresponds to TRBD1 (5 bases). The CDR3 spans 15 residues. Germline V lookup: CDR1 LNHDA, CDR2 SQIVND (reference sequence). With 5 bases removed from V and 4 bases from J, the gap between germline ends came to 17 bases.

CDR3 amino acids: CASRLSRDVNGYTF. In DNA form, the CDR3 reads TGTGCCAGCAGGCTAAGCAGGGATGTAAATGGCTACACCTTC. The chain recombines TRBV7-9 with TRBJ1-2; D is possibly TRBD1 (5 bases). The CDR3 is made up of 14 amino acids. With 6 bases removed from V and 6 bases from J, the gap between germline ends came to 17 bases. Germline V gene data show CDR1 as SEHNR and CDR2 as FQNEAQ (reference sequence).

The chain couples TRBV2 to TRBJ2-1; TRBD2 is a possible D gene (6 bases). V was pared by 6 bases and J by 0 bases, with 15 bases between. Looked up from germline, CDR1 is SNHLY and CDR2 is FYNNEI. There are 16 residues in the CDR3. CDR3 amino acids: CASRQTSGYSYNEQFF. The CDR3 coding sequence is TGTGCCAGCAGACAAACCAGCGGGTACTCCTACAATGAGCAGTTCTTC.

This sequence joins TRBV6-1 and TRBJ2-1; D may be TRBD1 or TRBD2 (7 bases each). The CDR3 extends over 12 amino acids. Germline V gives CDR1 MNHNS, CDR2 SASEGT. V lost 4 bases and J 15 bases, leaving 16 bases between the germline ends. This CDR3 reads CASSATGRVRFF. The CDR3 nucleotides are TGTGCCAGCAGTGCGACAGGGAGGGTCCGGTTCTTC.

V and J are TRBV2 and TRBJ1-6, with 10 bases lining up with TRBD1. This CDR3 has 16 residues. V shed 3 bases and J 6 bases; nucleotides not matched to a gene: 5. The germline V gene has CDR1 SNHLY and CDR2 FYNNEI. CDR3 DNA: TGTGCCAGCAGTGACAGGGACAGGGGAGTTAATTCACCCCTCCACTTT. As protein: CASSDRDRGVNSPLHF.